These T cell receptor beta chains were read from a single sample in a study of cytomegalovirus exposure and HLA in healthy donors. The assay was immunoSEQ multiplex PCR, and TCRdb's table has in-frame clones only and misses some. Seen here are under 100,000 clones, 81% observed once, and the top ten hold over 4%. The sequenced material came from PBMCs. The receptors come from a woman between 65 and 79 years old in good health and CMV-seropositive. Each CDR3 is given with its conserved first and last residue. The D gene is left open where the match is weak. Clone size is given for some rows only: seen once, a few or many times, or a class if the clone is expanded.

CDR3nt: TGTGCCAGCAGTGACTCCGGGGTTAGCTCCTACGAGCAGTACTTC
CDR3aa: CASSDSGVSSYEQYF
d_gene: NA
j_gene: TRBJ2-7
abundance: NA
v_gene: TRBV2

CDR3nt: TGTGCCTGGAGTGAGGGAGTCTTCTATGGCTACACCTTC
CDR3aa: CAWSEGVFYGYTF
d_gene: NA
j_gene: TRBJ1-2
abundance: once
v_gene: TRBV30

CDR3nt: TGTGCCAGCAGCTTAAGGGACAGATCCAATCAGCCCCAGCATTTT
CDR3aa: CASSLRDRSNQPQHF
d_gene: TRBD1
j_gene: TRBJ1-5
abundance: NA
v_gene: TRBV7-8

CDR3nt: TGTGCCAGTAGTATCACCGGGACAGGGGTTTACAATGAGCAGTTCTTC
CDR3aa: CASSITGTGVYNEQFF
d_gene: TRBD1
j_gene: TRBJ2-1
abundance: NA
v_gene: TRBV19

CDR3nt: TGCGCCAGCAGCGTCACGGGGAACCTCTACAATGAGCAGTTCTTC
CDR3aa: CASSVTGNLYNEQFF
d_gene: NA
j_gene: TRBJ2-1
abundance: NA
v_gene: TRBV5-1

CDR3nt: TGTGCCAGCAGCTCAGGTCAGGGATCAGGGGGCGTCTACGAGCAGTACTTC
CDR3aa: CASSSGQGSGGVYEQYF
d_gene: TRBD1
j_gene: TRBJ2-7
abundance: NA
v_gene: TRBV11-3

CDR3nt: TGTGCCAGCAGCGTCGGACAGCCGGCAACTAATGAAAAACTGTTTTTT
CDR3aa: CASSVGQPATNEKLFF
d_gene: NA
j_gene: TRBJ1-4
abundance: NA
v_gene: TRBV11-2

CDR3nt: TGTGCCAGCAGCTCGAACAGCGGGAGCTCCTACGAGCAGTACTTC
CDR3aa: CASSSNSGSSYEQYF
d_gene: TRBD2
j_gene: TRBJ2-7
abundance: NA
v_gene: TRBV5-5

CDR3nt: TGTGCCAGCAGCTCCTTTGGACTAGCGGTTAGAGATACGCAGTATTTT
CDR3aa: CASSSFGLAVRDTQYF
d_gene: TRBD2
j_gene: TRBJ2-3
abundance: NA
v_gene: TRBV11-2

CDR3nt: TGTGCCAGCTCACCCACTCAGGGTTTGGGCATTCAGTACTTC
CDR3aa: CASSPTQGLGIQYF
d_gene: NA
j_gene: TRBJ2-4
abundance: NA
v_gene: TRBV18

CDR3nt: TGTGCCTGGAGTGAAGGGGGCAGTGACTATGGCTACACCTTC
CDR3aa: CAWSEGGSDYGYTF
d_gene: TRBD1
j_gene: TRBJ1-2
abundance: NA
v_gene: TRBV30

CDR3nt: TGTGCCAGCAGGTCAAGCTCGGACGAGCAGTACTTC
CDR3aa: CASRSSSDEQYF
d_gene: NA
j_gene: TRBJ2-7
abundance: NA
v_gene: TRBV28

CDR3nt: TGTGCCAGCAGTTACTCGACTCCGCTTAATGAGCAGTTCTTC
CDR3aa: CASSYSTPLNEQFF
d_gene: NA
j_gene: TRBJ2-1
abundance: NA
v_gene: TRBV6-6

CDR3nt: TGTGCCAGCAGCTTAGCATTGAGGGGGCACGAGCAGTACTTC
CDR3aa: CASSLALRGHEQYF
d_gene: TRBD1
j_gene: TRBJ2-7
abundance: NA
v_gene: TRBV7-2

CDR3nt: TGCGCCAGCAGCCAGATTGGACAGAAGCATAACTATGGCTACACCTTC
CDR3aa: CASSQIGQKHNYGYTF
d_gene: NA
j_gene: TRBJ1-2
abundance: NA
v_gene: TRBV4-3

CDR3nt: TGTGCCAGCTCACCTTACCACGGGACAGAAGAGACCCAGTACTTC
CDR3aa: CASSPYHGTEETQYF
d_gene: TRBD1
j_gene: TRBJ2-5
abundance: NA
v_gene: TRBV18

CDR3nt: TGTGCCAGCAGTTCGCCTCAGGGAAACACCGGGGAGCTGTTTTTT
CDR3aa: CASSSPQGNTGELFF
d_gene: NA
j_gene: TRBJ2-2
abundance: NA
v_gene: TRBV28

CDR3nt: TGTGCCAGCAGCCATGCCGGGACAGGACCCACCGGGGAGCTGTTTTTT
CDR3aa: CASSHAGTGPTGELFF
d_gene: TRBD1
j_gene: TRBJ2-2
abundance: NA
v_gene: TRBV4-2

CDR3nt: TGCGCCAGCAGCCTGGAGGGAGGGGGTGGGAATGAGCAGTTCTTC
CDR3aa: CASSLEGGGGNEQFF
d_gene: NA
j_gene: TRBJ2-1
abundance: NA
v_gene: TRBV4-3

CDR3nt: TGTGCCAGCAGTGATCAGGGTCTAGCCAAAAACATTCAGTACTTC
CDR3aa: CASSDQGLAKNIQYF
d_gene: NA
j_gene: TRBJ2-4
abundance: NA
v_gene: TRBV6-1

CDR3nt: TGTGCCAGTGGGGACAGGGAGGTCGGCTACACCTTC
CDR3aa: CASGDREVGYTF
d_gene: TRBD1
j_gene: TRBJ1-2
abundance: NA
v_gene: TRBV19

CDR3nt: TGTGCCAGTAGTCCGACTAGCGGGAGAGCAAACTACGAGCAGTACTTC
CDR3aa: CASSPTSGRANYEQYF
d_gene: TRBD2
j_gene: TRBJ2-7
abundance: NA
v_gene: TRBV19

CDR3nt: TGTGTCACGGATCAGCCCCAGCATTTT
CDR3aa: CVTDQPQHF
d_gene: NA
j_gene: TRBJ1-5
abundance: NA
v_gene: TRBV3-2

CDR3nt: TGTGCCAGCAGCTTGCAGGACACTGAAGCTTTCTTT
CDR3aa: CASSLQDTEAFF
d_gene: NA
j_gene: TRBJ1-1
abundance: NA
v_gene: TRBV5-5

CDR3nt: TGTGCCAGCAGCTCCCAGACTAGCGGGAGGGCCTCGCGCGAGACCCAGTACTTC
CDR3aa: CASSSQTSGRASRETQYF
d_gene: TRBD2
j_gene: TRBJ2-5
abundance: NA
v_gene: TRBV7-2

CDR3nt: TGTGCCAGCAGTTCGGGGGGCAGTCCAGCAGTGGGGACGCAGTATTTT
CDR3aa: CASSSGGSPAVGTQYF
d_gene: NA
j_gene: TRBJ2-3
abundance: NA
v_gene: TRBV28

CDR3nt: TGTGCCAGCAGCTTGGGGACCCCTAGGGGCTATGGCTACACCTTC
CDR3aa: CASSLGTPRGYGYTF
d_gene: NA
j_gene: TRBJ1-2
abundance: NA
v_gene: TRBV5-4

CDR3nt: TGTGCCAGCAAAACAGGGCTTTATAGCAATCAGCCCCAGCATTTT
CDR3aa: CASKTGLYSNQPQHF
d_gene: NA
j_gene: TRBJ1-5
abundance: NA
v_gene: TRBV28

CDR3nt: TGTGCCAGCAGCCTACTAGCGGGAGATAACACCGGGGAGCTGTTTTTT
CDR3aa: CASSLLAGDNTGELFF
d_gene: TRBD2
j_gene: TRBJ2-2
abundance: few
v_gene: TRBV7-6

CDR3nt: TGTGCCTGGGACCGGGACAGGCACTCCTACGAGCAGTACTTC
CDR3aa: CAWDRDRHSYEQYF
d_gene: TRBD1
j_gene: TRBJ2-7
abundance: NA
v_gene: TRBV30

CDR3nt: TGCGCCAGCAGCTTGGATCTGGGGGCGAGGACTGAAGCTTTCTTT
CDR3aa: CASSLDLGARTEAFF
d_gene: NA
j_gene: TRBJ1-1
abundance: NA
v_gene: TRBV5-1

CDR3nt: TGTGCCAGCAGCTTTCCAGCGAGCCACTACGAGCAGTACTTC
CDR3aa: CASSFPASHYEQYF
d_gene: NA
j_gene: TRBJ2-7
abundance: NA
v_gene: TRBV7-2

CDR3nt: TGTGCCAGCAGCTTAGGACAGGTCGTAGGATATGGCTACACCTTC
CDR3aa: CASSLGQVVGYGYTF
d_gene: NA
j_gene: TRBJ1-2
abundance: NA
v_gene: TRBV7-2

CDR3nt: TGTGCCAGCAGCGTAGACAGAACTCTTCATGGCTACACCTTC
CDR3aa: CASSVDRTLHGYTF
d_gene: NA
j_gene: TRBJ1-2
abundance: NA
v_gene: TRBV5-4